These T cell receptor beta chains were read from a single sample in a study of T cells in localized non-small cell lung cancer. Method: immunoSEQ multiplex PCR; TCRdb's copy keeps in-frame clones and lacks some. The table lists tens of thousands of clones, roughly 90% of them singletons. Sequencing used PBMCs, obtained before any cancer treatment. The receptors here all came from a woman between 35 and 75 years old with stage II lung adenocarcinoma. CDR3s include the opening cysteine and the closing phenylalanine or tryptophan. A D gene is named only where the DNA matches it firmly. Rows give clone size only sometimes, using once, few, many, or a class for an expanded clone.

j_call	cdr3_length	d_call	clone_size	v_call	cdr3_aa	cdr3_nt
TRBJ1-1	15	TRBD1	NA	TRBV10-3	CAISDFGTGNYEAFF	TGTGCCATCAGCGACTTTGGGACAGGGAACTACGAAGCTTTCTTT
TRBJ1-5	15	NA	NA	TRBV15	CATSRDRSIFQPQHF	TGTGCCACCAGCAGAGATAGGTCCATTTTTCAGCCCCAGCATTTT
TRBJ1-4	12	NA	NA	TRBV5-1	CASRIWGEKLFF	TGCGCCAGCAGGATATGGGGTGAAAAACTGTTTTTT
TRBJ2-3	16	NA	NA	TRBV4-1	CASSVLKVLSTDTQYF	TGCGCCAGCAGCGTCCTAAAGGTGCTGAGCACAGATACGCAGTATTTT
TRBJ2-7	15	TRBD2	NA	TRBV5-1	CASSPRTSGSQRQYF	TGCGCCAGCAGCCCACGGACTAGCGGGAGTCAAAGGCAGTACTTC
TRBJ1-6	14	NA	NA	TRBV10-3	CAISERASNSPLHF	TGTGCCATCAGTGAGCGGGCCAGTAATTCACCCCTCCACTTT
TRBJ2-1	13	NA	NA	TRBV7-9	CASSSGSYNEQFF	TGTGCCAGCAGCTCCGGCTCCTACAATGAGCAGTTCTTC
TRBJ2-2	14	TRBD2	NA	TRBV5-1	CASSQWDYSGELFF	TGCGCCAGCAGCCAGTGGGACTATTCCGGGGAGCTGTTTTTT
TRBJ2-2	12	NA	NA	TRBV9	CASSKNTGELFF	TGTGCCAGCAGCAAAAACACCGGGGAGCTGTTTTTT
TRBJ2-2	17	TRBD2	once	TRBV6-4	CASSDSRTSGSTGELFF	TGTGCCAGCAGTGACTCGAGGACTAGCGGTTCTACCGGGGAGCTGTTTTTT
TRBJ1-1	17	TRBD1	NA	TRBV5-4	CASSLPGTGRESTEAFF	TGTGCCAGCAGCTTACCCGGGACAGGCCGGGAGTCCACTGAAGCTTTCTTT
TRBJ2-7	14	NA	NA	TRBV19	CASSRGRGTYEQYF	TGTGCCAGTAGCCGGGGGCGCGGCACCTACGAGCAGTACTTC
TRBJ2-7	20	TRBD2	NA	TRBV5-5	CASSLERLAGERSGKREQYF	TGTGCCAGCAGCTTGGAACGGCTAGCGGGAGAGAGGTCGGGAAAGCGCGAGCAGTACTTC
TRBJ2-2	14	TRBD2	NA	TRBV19	CASRRGDGAGELFF	TGTGCCAGTAGGCGGGGGGATGGGGCCGGGGAGCTGTTTTTT
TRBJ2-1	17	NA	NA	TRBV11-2	CASSLEPGIRSYNEQFF	TGTGCCAGCAGCTTAGAACCGGGGATAAGATCCTACAATGAGCAGTTCTTC
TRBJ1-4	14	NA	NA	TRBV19	CASSIGQTNEKLFF	TGTGCCAGTAGTATAGGCCAGACTAATGAAAAACTGTTTTTT
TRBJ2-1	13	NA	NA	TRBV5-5	CASSEIPRDEQFF	TGTGCCAGCAGCGAAATCCCCCGGGATGAGCAGTTCTTC
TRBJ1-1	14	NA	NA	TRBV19	CASSIVGINTEAFF	TGTGCCAGTAGTATAGTAGGGATAAACACTGAAGCTTTCTTT
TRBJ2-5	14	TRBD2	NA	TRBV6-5	CASSSIDGGRTQYF	TGTGCCAGCAGTTCGATAGACGGGGGGAGGACCCAGTACTTC
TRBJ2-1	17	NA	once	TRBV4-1	CASSHLPPNGPINEQFF	TGCGCCAGCAGCCACCTCCCCCCTAACGGGCCTATCAATGAGCAGTTCTTC
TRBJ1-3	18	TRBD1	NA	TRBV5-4	CASSLGSGGPLSGNTIYF	TGTGCCAGCAGCTTGGGGTCAGGGGGTCCTCTCTCTGGAAACACCATATATTTT
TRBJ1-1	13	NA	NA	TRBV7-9	CASSNDVGTEAFF	TGTGCCAGCAGCAACGACGTAGGCACTGAAGCTTTCTTT
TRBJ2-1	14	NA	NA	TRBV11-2	CASSGRLLYNEQFF	TGTGCCAGCAGCGGGAGACTACTTTACAATGAGCAGTTCTTC
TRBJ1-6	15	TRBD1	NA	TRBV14	CASSQSGTGFSPLHF	TGTGCCAGCAGCCAATCGGGGACAGGGTTTTCACCCCTCCACTTT
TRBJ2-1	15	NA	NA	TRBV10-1	CASSEYRSSYNEQFF	TGCGCCAGCAGTGAATACAGGAGCTCCTACAATGAGCAGTTCTTC
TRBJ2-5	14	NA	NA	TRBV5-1	CASRSGVAGETQYF	TGCGCCAGCAGATCGGGAGTGGCAGGAGAGACCCAGTACTTC
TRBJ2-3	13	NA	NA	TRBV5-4	CASTVDRSDTQYF	TGTGCCAGCACCGTGGACCGTTCAGATACGCAGTATTTT
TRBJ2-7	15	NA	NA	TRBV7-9	CASSLVGVGGGEQYF	TGTGCCAGCAGCTTAGTGGGGGTTGGGGGCGGTGAGCAGTACTTC
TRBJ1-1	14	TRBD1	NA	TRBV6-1	CASSVTGVHTEAFF	TGTGCCAGCAGTGTGACAGGGGTCCACACTGAAGCTTTCTTT
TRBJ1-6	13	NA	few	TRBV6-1	CASSEQGWSPLHF	TGTGCCAGCAGTGAACAGGGGTGGTCACCCCTCCACTTT
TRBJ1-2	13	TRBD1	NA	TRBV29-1	CSVDRTGAYGYTF	TGCAGCGTTGACAGGACAGGGGCCTATGGCTACACCTTC
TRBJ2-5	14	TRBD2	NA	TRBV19	CASSMRGGQETQYF	TGTGCCAGTAGCATGCGGGGGGGCCAAGAGACCCAGTACTTC
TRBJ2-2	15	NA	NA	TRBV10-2	CASSDRFQATGELFF	TGCGCCAGCAGTGACCGATTTCAGGCCACCGGGGAGCTGTTTTTT
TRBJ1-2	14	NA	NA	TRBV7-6	CASSSLGGGYGYTF	TGTGCCAGCAGCTCCTTGGGTGGGGGGTATGGCTACACCTTC
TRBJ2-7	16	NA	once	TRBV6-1	CASSERRLPPSYEQYF	TGTGCCAGCAGTGAACGCAGGCTTCCACCTTCCTACGAGCAGTACTTC
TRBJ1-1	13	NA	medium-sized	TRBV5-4	CASREQGNTEAFF	TGTGCCAGCAGGGAGCAGGGGAACACTGAAGCTTTCTTT
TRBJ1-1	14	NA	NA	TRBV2	CASSGTGTNTEAFF	TGTGCCAGCTCCGGTACAGGAACGAACACTGAAGCTTTCTTT
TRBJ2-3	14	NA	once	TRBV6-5	CASTRAGSTDTQYF	TGTGCCAGCACCCGGGCGGGAAGCACAGATACGCAGTATTTT
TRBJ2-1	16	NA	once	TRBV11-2	CASSLDSSNGAGPQFF	TGTGCCAGCAGCTTAGATAGTTCCAATGGAGCGGGCCCACAGTTCTTC
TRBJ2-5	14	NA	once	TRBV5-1	CASSLESPSETQYF	TGCGCCAGCAGCTTGGAATCCCCGTCAGAGACCCAGTACTTC
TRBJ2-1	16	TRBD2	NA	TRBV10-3	CAISATGTSGSYEQFF	TGTGCCATCAGTGCGACCGGGACTAGCGGGAGTTATGAGCAGTTCTTC